What follows is one TCR beta chain and its context. These data come from a study of control samples from healthy donors and cancer patients. Germline V gives CDR1 SGHAT, CDR2 FQDESV (reference sequence). The CDR3 covers 16 residues. V dropped 4 bases and J dropped 0 bases, with 10 bases sitting between them. Sequenced by immunoSEQ multiplex PCR; TCRdb stores in-frame clones only, minus some. The table records about 130,000 clones, over 75% of them present only once. J is TRBJ1-6 and V is TRBV11-1; D uncertain. This receptor was taken from a man between 35 and 55 years old in good health. The sample was blood. The CDR3 DNA reads TGTGCCAGCAGCTCGGGGAGGAGCTCCTATAATTCACCCCTCCACTTT. It codes for CASSSGRSSYNSPLHF.